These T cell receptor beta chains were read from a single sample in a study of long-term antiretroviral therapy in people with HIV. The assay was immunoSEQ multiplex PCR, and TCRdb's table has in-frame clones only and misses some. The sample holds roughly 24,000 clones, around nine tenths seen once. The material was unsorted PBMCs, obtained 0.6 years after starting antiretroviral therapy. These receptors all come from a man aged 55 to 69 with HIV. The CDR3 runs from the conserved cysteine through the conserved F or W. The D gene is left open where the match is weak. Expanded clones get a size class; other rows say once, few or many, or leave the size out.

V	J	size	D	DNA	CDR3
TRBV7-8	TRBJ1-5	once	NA	TGTGCCAGCAGCTTAAGGGCCAGCCTAATAAATCAGCCCCAGCATTTT	CASSLRASLINQPQHF
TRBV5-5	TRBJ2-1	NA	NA	TGTGCCAGCAGCTTTTCGGGAGTTTCCTACAATGAGCAGTTCTTC	CASSFSGVSYNEQFF
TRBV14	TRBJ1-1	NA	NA	TGTGCCAGCAGCCAAGGGCTGATATTGAACACTGAAGCTTTCTTT	CASSQGLILNTEAFF
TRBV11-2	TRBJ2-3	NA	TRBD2	TGTGCCAGCAGCTTAGTTGCTAGCGGGGGGGCCGCGGATACGCAGTATTTT	CASSLVASGGAADTQYF
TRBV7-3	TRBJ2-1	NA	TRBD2	TGTGCCAGCAGCTTGAGACTAGCGGGGGTCAATGAGCAGTTCTTC	CASSLRLAGVNEQFF
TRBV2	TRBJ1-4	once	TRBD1	TGTGCCAGCAGGGGACAGTCAACTAATGAAAAACTGTTTTTT	CASRGQSTNEKLFF
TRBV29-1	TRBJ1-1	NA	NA	TGCAGCGTTCAGCCTCAGCAGGGAGGGACTGAAGCTTTCTTT	CSVQPQQGGTEAFF
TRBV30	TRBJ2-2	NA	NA	TGTGCCTGGAGTTCAGTCGGGGAGCTGTTTTTT	CAWSSVGELFF
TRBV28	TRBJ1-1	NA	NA	TGTGCCAGCAGTTTTCCCGTTACGGCTGAAGCTTTCTTT	CASSFPVTAEAFF
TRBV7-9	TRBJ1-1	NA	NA	TGTGCCAGCAGCTTAGGGCCGCGACAGGCGGCCACTGAAGCTTTCTTT	CASSLGPRQAATEAFF
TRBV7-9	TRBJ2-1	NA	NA	TGTGCCAGCAGCTTAGTGAGCTCCTACAATGAGCAGTTCTTC	CASSLVSSYNEQFF
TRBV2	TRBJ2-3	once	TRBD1	TGTGCCAGCAGTACGCAGGGGGCGGCAGATACGCAGTATTTT	CASSTQGAADTQYF
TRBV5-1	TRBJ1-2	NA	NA	TGCGCCAGCAGCTCGTGGACAGAAGGCTATGGCTACACCTTC	CASSSWTEGYGYTF
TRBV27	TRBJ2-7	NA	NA	TGTGCCAGCAGTTTTCCGGGAACAGCCTACGAGCAGTACTTC	CASSFPGTAYEQYF
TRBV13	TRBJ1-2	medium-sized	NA	TGTGCCAGCAGCTTAGTTGCCAGCGGGAATTTCTATGGCTACACCTTC	CASSLVASGNFYGYTF
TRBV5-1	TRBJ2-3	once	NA	TGCGCCAGCAGCTTGGGAGCGGAATCTAGCACAGATACGCAGTATTTT	CASSLGAESSTDTQYF
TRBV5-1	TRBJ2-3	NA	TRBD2	TGCGCCAGCAGCCAGAGCGGGAGTACAGATACGCAGTATTTT	CASSQSGSTDTQYF
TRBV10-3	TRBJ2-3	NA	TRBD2	TGTGCCATCGCCGATTCCGGGAGGCGCGCAGATACGCAGTATTTT	CAIADSGRRADTQYF